The 6 T cell receptor beta chains given below trace back to one sample, sequenced in a study of CXCR3-negative and CXCR3-positive naive CD8 T cells. Libraries were UMI-labeled 5' RACE TRB cDNA. TCRdb re-analyzed the 5' RACE reads; it lists each CDR3 protein once, without DNA. This sample's clone table lists 45,000 to 70,000 distinct CDR3 sequences. The sequencing sample was made of memory CD8+ T cells from blood. These receptor sequences come from a human donor in good health. Some clones in this sample may be carry-over from other donors' samples.

The CDR3 protein is CASSFGTGGAGNTIYF. The chain joins TRBV7-9 to TRBJ1-3; TCRdb names TRBD1, which stays unverified in the absence of DNA. The germline V gene encodes CDR1 SEHNR and CDR2 FQNEAQ (reference sequence). The CDR3 length is 16 residues.

The chain recombines TRBV7-9 with TRBJ1-4; TCRdb names TRBD1, which stays unverified in the absence of DNA. The length of the CDR3 is 16 residues. The germline gives CDR1 SEHNR, CDR2 FQNEAQ (reference sequence). CDR3 protein: CASSLAHRVANEKLFF.

The chain is built from TRBV20-1 and TRBJ2-1; the D call of TRBD1 rests on TCRdb alone, since no DNA is present to check it. The CDR3 has 18 amino acids. Germline-derived CDR1 and CDR2 are DFQATT and SNEGSKA (reference sequence). The CDR3 region is CSATIYGRDSETYNEQFF.

This chain links TRBV7-9 with TRBJ1-4; TCRdb selects TRBD1, and the lack of DNA leaves this call unchecked. Looked up from germline, CDR1 is SEHNR and CDR2 is FQNEAQ (reference sequence). This CDR3 has 15 amino acids. CDR3 sequence: CASSSEGATNEKLFF.

This chain joins TRBV13 and TRBJ2-7; TCRdb picks TRBD1, but there is no DNA to check that call. Germline CDR1 reads PRHDT; CDR2 reads FYEKMQ (reference sequence). This CDR3 spans 14 amino acids. The CDR3 loop is CASSLGGDSYEQYF.

This CDR3 is CASSHTGTYGYTF. The J gene is TRBJ1-2, the V gene TRBV14; the TRBD1 assignment by TCRdb is unverifiable without DNA. Germline V lookup: CDR1 SGHDN, CDR2 FVKESK. This CDR3 region has 13 residues.